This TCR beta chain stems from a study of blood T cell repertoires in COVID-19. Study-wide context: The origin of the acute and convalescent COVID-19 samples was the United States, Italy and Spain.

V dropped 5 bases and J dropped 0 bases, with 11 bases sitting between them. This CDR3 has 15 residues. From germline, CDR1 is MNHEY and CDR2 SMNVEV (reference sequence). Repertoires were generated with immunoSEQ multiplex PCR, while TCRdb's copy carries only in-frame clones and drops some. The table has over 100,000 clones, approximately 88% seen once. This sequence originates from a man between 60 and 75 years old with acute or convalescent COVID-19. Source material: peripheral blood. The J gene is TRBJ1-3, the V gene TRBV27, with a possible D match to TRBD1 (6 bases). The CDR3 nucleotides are TGTGCCAGCAGTACAACCAGGGGCTCTGGAAACACCATATATTTT. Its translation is CASSTTRGSGNTIYF.